This paragraph covers one TCR beta chain sequence. This CDR3 has 14 residues. Germline values: CDR1 SGHAT, CDR2 FQNNGV. With 6 bases removed from V and 8 bases from J, the gap between germline ends came to 19 bases. Here immunoSEQ multiplex PCR was the method, and the copy in TCRdb shows in-frame clones only, minus some. The data contain 100,000 to 150,000 clones, 89% of them singletons. This sample stems from a study of cytomegalovirus exposure and HLA in healthy donors. Specimen: PBMCs. The origin of this receptor is a woman in her late teens or twenties in good health and CMV-seronegative. The chain employs TRBV11-2 and TRBJ2-5, with no clear D. The chain's CDR3 is CASRTRPQTATQYF. The DNA of the CDR3 is TGTGCCAGCAGAACACGCCCACAGACGGCAACCCAGTACTTC.